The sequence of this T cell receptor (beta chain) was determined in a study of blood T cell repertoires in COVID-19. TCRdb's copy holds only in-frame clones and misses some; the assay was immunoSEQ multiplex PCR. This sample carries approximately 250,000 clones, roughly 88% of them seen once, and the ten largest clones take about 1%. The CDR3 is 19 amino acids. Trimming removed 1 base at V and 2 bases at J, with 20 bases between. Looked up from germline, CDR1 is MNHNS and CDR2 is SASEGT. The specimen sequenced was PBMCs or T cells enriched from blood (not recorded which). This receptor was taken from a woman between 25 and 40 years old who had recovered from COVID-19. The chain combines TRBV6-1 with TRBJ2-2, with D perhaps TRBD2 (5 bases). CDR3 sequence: CASSEETLTMTKNTGELFF. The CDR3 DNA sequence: TGTGCCAGCAGTGAAGAGACCCTTACAATGACTAAAAACACCGGGGAGCTGTTTTTT.